The 21 T cell receptor beta chains in this list originate from one sample, sequenced in a study of T cell responses to AZD1222 COVID-19 vaccine. Sequencing was performed with immunoSEQ multiplex PCR; in TCRdb, only in-frame clones are kept and a portion is missing. The sample lists 120,000 or so clones; around 89% were seen once. Sequencing used peripheral blood, obtained 28 days after the second AZD1222 dose. Receptor source: an adult who received the AZD1222 COVID-19 vaccine.

The chain recombines TRBV3-1 (or the pseudogene TRBV3-2) with TRBJ2-3; D is unclear. V lost 1 base to trimming and J lost 4 bases, with 0 bases between them. Germline CDR1 and CDR2: LGHDT and YNNKEL (reference sequence). The CDR3 length is 11 residues. The CDR3 loop is CASSQADTQYF. CDR3 bases: TGTGCCAGCAGCCAAGCAGATACGCAGTATTTT.

The chain joins TRBV5-1 to TRBJ1-6; D perhaps matches TRBD1 (5 bases). The V gene lost 0 bases and the J gene lost 5 bases, with 15 bases spanning the gap. CDR1 SGHRS and CDR2 YFSETQ come from the germline V gene. This CDR3 is built from 17 residues. In DNA, the CDR3 is TGCGCCAGCAGCTTGGTGATGGGGCCAGCCGATAATTCACCCCTCCACTTT. This codes for CASSLVMGPADNSPLHF.

The gene calls are TRBV7-2 and TRBJ1-2; 9 bases match TRBD1. The V gene end was trimmed by 5 bases and the J gene end by 8 bases; junction bases not matched to a gene: 3. The CDR3 loop spans 12 amino acids. Per the germline V gene, CDR1 is SGHTA and CDR2 is FQGNSA. CDR3 residues: CASSQDRGGYTF. CDR3 sequence (DNA): TGTGCCAGCAGCCAGGACAGGGGCGGCTACACCTTC.

The chain uses TRBV27 and TRBJ1-1, with 8 bases identical to TRBD1. The V gene's germline CDR1 is MNHEY and CDR2 SMNVEV (reference sequence). Trimming cost V 5 bases and J 11 bases; bases outside gene matches: 10. CDR3 length: 13 amino acids. CDR3 bases: TGTGCCAGCAGTGTTCTACAGGGGGGGACGGCTTTCTTT. Protein sequence: CASSVLQGGTAFF.

This sequence joins TRBV19 and TRBJ2-3, with no clear D. The CDR3 is 13 amino acids. V lost 7 bases and J 10 bases, leaving 18 bases between the germline ends. Germline V lookup: CDR1 LNHDA, CDR2 SQIVND (reference sequence). The CDR3 coding sequence is TGTGCCAGTAAAAAGAGCGCCGGTGATTCGCAGTATTTT. It yields the protein CASKKSAGDSQYF. The full variable domain, its missing parts supplied by reference TRBV19 and TRBJ2-3, is DGGITQSPKYLFRKEGQNVTLSCEQNLNHDAMYWYRQDPGQGLRLIYYSQIVNDFQKGDIAEGYSVSREKKESFPLTVTSAQKNPTAFYLCASKKSAGDSQYFGPGTRLTVL.

This chain joins TRBV12-3 or TRBV12-4 and TRBJ2-1; D ambiguous. Trimming cost V 7 bases and J 12 bases, with 19 bases left between them. The CDR3 runs 13 residues. This chain's CDR3 is CASTPGQTVGQFF. In nucleotides, the CDR3 is TGTGCCAGCACCCCTGGGCAAACAGTTGGGCAGTTCTTC.

This chain uses TRBV30 with TRBJ1-3, with D possibly TRBD1 on 6 matching bases. The V end lost 2 bases, the J end lost 4 bases, and 12 bases lay between the germline ends. The CDR3 totals 14 residues. CDR1 and CDR2 (germline): GTSNPN, SVGIG (reference sequence). The CDR3 is CAWSQTGSGNTIYF. CDR3 DNA sequence: TGTGCCTGGAGTCAAACAGGGTCCGGAAACACCATATATTTT.

The gene calls are TRBV5-1 and TRBJ1-4, with a weak D call TRBD1 (6 bases). Per the germline V gene, CDR1 is SGHRS and CDR2 is YFSETQ. The V and J ends lost 4 bases and 0 bases respectively, with 10 bases between them. The CDR3 runs to 15 residues. CDR3 sequence: CASSSGTPTNEKLFF. Here the CDR3 DNA reads TGCGCCAGCAGCAGCGGGACACCAACTAATGAAAAACTGTTTTTT.

V and J are TRBV7-2 and TRBJ2-5; TRBD1 aligns across 9 bases. The V and J ends lost 5 bases and 5 bases, in that order; junction bases with no gene match: 6. The CDR3 sequence is 14 residues long. Germline CDR1 SGHTA, CDR2 FQGNSA. The CDR3 loop reads CASSPGTGWETQYF. The DNA for the CDR3 is TGTGCCAGCAGCCCCGGGACAGGGTGGGAGACCCAGTACTTC.

The CDR3 DNA is TGTGCCAGTAGTATAGACAGGGCGACCGGGGAGCTGTTTTTT. This sequence encodes CASSIDRATGELFF. The chain uses TRBV19 and TRBJ2-2; D may be TRBD1 (5 bases). Germline V gene lookup returns CDR1 LNHDA and CDR2 SQIVND (reference sequence). Trimming stripped 0 bases from V and 5 bases from J, with 7 bases between. This CDR3 is built from 14 residues.

In its sample, this clone was seen once. This chain connects TRBV19 to TRBJ1-5, with unresolved D. The CDR3 runs 16 residues. CDR1 is LNHDA, CDR2 SQIVND, per germline (reference sequence). Trimming removed 3 bases from V and 5 bases from J, with 17 bases in between. The CDR3 DNA reads TGTGCCAGTAGTATTTGGGGTTCCAGGATGGATCAGCCCCAGCATTTT. Protein product: CASSIWGSRMDQPQHF.

The V and J genes are TRBV10-2 and TRBJ1-6; D is perhaps TRBD1 (5 bases). This CDR3 is built from 14 residues. Trimming stripped 2 bases from V and 14 bases from J, with 16 bases between. Germline V CDR1 and CDR2: WSHSY, SAAADI. The CDR3 loop is CASSEARTRASLHF. The CDR3 DNA follows: TGCGCCAGCAGTGAGGCCCGCACCAGGGCGTCCCTCCACTTT.

V is TRBV7-9 and J is TRBJ1-2, with D uncertain. The CDR3 length is 14 residues. Trimming took 5 bases from V and 3 from J, leaving 13 bases between them. Germline CDR1 reads SEHNR; CDR2 reads FQNEAQ (reference sequence). The CDR3 nucleotides are TGTGCCAGCAGCGAGGAGGACGGGTACTATGGCTACACCTTC. Translated: CASSEEDGYYGYTF.

This clone was seen just once. The rearrangement links TRBV11-2 to TRBJ2-5; D uncertain. The CDR3 loop spans 15 amino acids. CDR1 SGHAT and CDR2 FQNNGV come from the germline V gene. Trimming pared 2 bases from V and 4 bases from J, leaving 14 bases between. The CDR3 DNA follows: TGTGCCAGCAGCTTAATTGCCGGGTGGGGAGAGACCCAGTACTTC. This encodes CASSLIAGWGETQYF.

The rearrangement uses TRBV7-3 and TRBJ2-5, with D tentatively TRBD1 (5 bases). Germline lookup yields CDR1 SGHTA and CDR2 FQGTGA. V was trimmed by 5 bases and J by 2 bases, leaving 9 bases between them. The CDR3 consists of 13 residues. Written as DNA, the CDR3 is TGTGCCAGCAGCGCGACAGCACAAGAGACCCAGTACTTC. Residues: CASSATAQETQYF.

Only one count was recorded for this clone. This chain uses TRBV15 with TRBJ2-7; D might be TRBD1 (6 bases). The CDR3 has 15 amino acids. The ends were cut back, 3 bases at V and 1 base at J, with 13 bases in the middle. Germline lookup yields CDR1 LNHNV and CDR2 YYDKDF (reference sequence). CDR3 sequence: CATSSARGSSYEQYF. The CDR3 DNA sequence: TGTGCCACCAGCAGTGCAAGGGGGAGTTCCTACGAGCAGTACTTC.

V is TRBV28 and J is TRBJ2-7; D gene unclear. CDR3 length: 12 amino acids. Trimming removed 6 bases at V and 4 bases at J, with 10 bases between. Germline CDR1 and CDR2: MDHEN and SYDVKM. The CDR3 protein is CASSPHRYEQYF. CDR3 DNA sequence: TGTGCCAGCAGCCCCCATCGATACGAGCAGTACTTC.

The chain carries TRBV11-1 and TRBJ2-7; TRBD1 agrees at 8 bases. The CDR3 extends over 15 amino acids. The germline V gene has CDR1 SGHAT and CDR2 FQDESV (reference sequence). V lost 0 bases, J lost 2 bases, and 3 bases stayed unmatched. The chain's CDR3 is CASSLADRATYEQYF. In DNA form, the CDR3 reads TGTGCCAGCAGCTTAGCGGACAGGGCTACCTACGAGCAGTACTTC.

This clone was seen a single time. The chain combines TRBV11-2 with TRBJ1-4, with D unclear. This CDR3 contains 16 residues. Looked up from germline, CDR1 is SGHAT and CDR2 is FQNNGV. V was trimmed by 4 bases and J by 0 bases, leaving 12 bases between them. As DNA, the CDR3 is TGTGCCAGCAGCTCCGGGAGGGTGGCAACTAATGAAAAACTGTTTTTT. This translates into CASSSGRVATNEKLFF.

The chain couples TRBV2 to TRBJ2-3, with D hard to call. The CDR3 is made up of 15 amino acids. V dropped 3 bases and J dropped 0 bases, with 10 bases sitting between them. Germline assignment: CDR1 SNHLY and CDR2 FYNNEI. The DNA of the CDR3 is TGTGCCAGCAGTGACCAGAGGCTTAGCACAGATACGCAGTATTTT. As protein: CASSDQRLSTDTQYF.

The rearrangement links TRBV6-5 to TRBJ2-1; 9 bases are a match to TRBD2. Germline-derived CDR1 and CDR2 are MNHEY and SVGAGI. The CDR3 is made up of 16 amino acids. Losses at the gene ends were 2 bases for V and 5 bases for J; bases not matched to a gene: 7. The CDR3 DNA reads TGTGCCAGCAGTTACCTAATAGCGGGGGACAACAATGAGCAGTTCTTC. It is translated as CASSYLIAGDNNEQFF.